This T cell receptor beta chain originates from a study of OX40 agonist ivuxolimab in advanced cancers. General observations from the study: Also showing low normalized T-cell clonal expansion were some of the nonresponders. Researchers did not determine the expanded peripheral T cells' antigen specificity. Clonal expansion among partial responders at 0.1-3.0 mg/kg ranked near the lowest.

Produced via immunoSEQ multiplex PCR; TCRdb's table is partial and in-frame only. The sample includes 61,000 or so clones, roughly 84% of them seen just once. The CDR3 runs 16 residues. The germline V gene encodes CDR1 MDHEN and CDR2 SYDVKM. The V and J ends lost 6 bases and 0 bases respectively, with 15 bases between them. Worth noting for this clone: Its antigen remains unidentified.

The origin of this receptor is an adult with an advanced solid tumor such as melanoma, head and neck, liver or kidney cancer. The starting material was CD4+ or CD8+ T cells sorted from blood, obtained in a trial of the OX40 agonist ivuxolimab. The chain couples TRBV28 to TRBJ1-5; TRBD1 is a possible D gene (5 bases). The CDR3 loop reads CASSSLGLYSNQPQHF. The CDR3 coding sequence is TGTGCCAGCAGCTCCTTGGGACTCTATAGCAATCAGCCCCAGCATTTT.